This T cell receptor (beta chain) was recorded in a study of metastatic and nonmetastatic thyroid tumors. Study at large: Repertoires of blood and of tissue (tumor or nodule) from malignant and benign thyroid patients were compared. Study conclusions and caveats: The study reportedly found significantly higher TCR beta diversity in malignant thyroid tumors than benign nodules, in blood and tumor.

Every patient was untreated before thyroid surgery. Of note for this clone: Antigen unknown.

How the authors handled the data: Clinicopathological groups supplied CDR3 differences that were used to build a distant-metastasis classifier for papillary thyroid cancer. Using MiXCR, TCRdb reanalyzed the PCR reads. TCRdb, not the original authors, processed these V and J calls. The table shows over 15,000 clones, with 31% occurring only once. The CDR3 length is 14 residues. The V gene end was trimmed by 4 bases and the J gene end by 7 bases; junction bases not matched to a gene: 10. Germline CDR1 is GTSNPN and CDR2 is SVGIG (reference sequence). The clonotype originates from a female donor with papillary thyroid cancer or a benign thyroid nodule (not recorded which). Some clones in this sample may be carry-over from other donors' samples. The sample comprised blood. The genes are TRBV30 and TRBJ2-4; 7 positions agree with TRBD1. The CDR3 DNA follows: TGTGCCTGGACCTGGGGAACAGGGGATAACATTCAGTACTTC. Amino acids: CAWTWGTGDNIQYF.